The TCR beta chain described here comes from a study of T-cell reconstitution after alpha-beta-depleted transplantation in children. Using unique molecular identifiers, the investigators prepared the TCRbeta library. Each CDR3 protein is one row after TCRdb ran MiXCR on the PCR reads. This repertoire shows fewer than 400,000 distinct CDR3 sequences, about a fifth found once; its top ten account for 3.8%. Germline CDR1 MDHEN, CDR2 SYDVKM. V gave up 6 bases and J gave up 3 bases; unmatched junction bases: 5. The length of the CDR3 is 16 residues. This TCR came from a human donor who donated a stem cell graft to a child with acute myeloid leukemia. This specimen was PBMCs from the stem cell graft donor, taken from the stem cell graft. The gene calls are TRBV28 and TRBJ2-3, with TRBD2 matching over 14 bases. The CDR3 loop is CASRETSGRATDTQYF. DNA for the CDR3: TGTGCCAGCAGAGAGACTAGCGGGAGGGCTACAGATACGCAGTATTTT. Full variable domain (remainder filled in from reference TRBV28 and TRBJ2-3): DVKVTQSSRYLVKRTGEKVFLECVQDMDHENMFWYRQDPGLGLRLIYFSYDVKMKEKGDIPEGYSVSREKKERFSLILESASTNQTSMYLCASRETSGRATDTQYFGPGTRLTVL.